A single sample is the source of the 9 T cell receptor beta chains below, sequenced in a study of T cells after yellow fever vaccination. TCRdb reprocessed the 5' RACE reads with MiXCR, giving one entry per CDR3 protein. The sample yields a few hundred thousand distinct CDR3 sequences, 17% seen once. This specimen was PBMCs, taken about 5 days after the first yellow fever vaccination. These receptors were obtained from a man between 18 and 29 years old who received the YFV17D yellow fever vaccine.

This clonotype was found many times. This rearrangement joins TRBV4-2 to TRBJ2-7; no firm D call. Per germline, CDR1 LGHNA and CDR2 YNFKEQ. This CDR3 is 15 amino acids long. Trimming pared 0 bases from V and 0 bases from J, leaving 9 bases between. In DNA form, the CDR3 reads TGTGCCAGCAGCCAAGATTTAGATAGCTCCTACGAGCAGTACTTC. It specifies CASSQDLDSSYEQYF.

This chain connects TRBV12-5 to TRBJ2-7; 7 bases are shared with TRBD1. The germline V gene encodes CDR1 LGHNT and CDR2 FRNRAP. The CDR3 runs to 14 residues. The V segment lost 7 bases and the J segment 6 bases; nucleotides outside the gene matches: 12. CDR3 loop: CASAPLDRPIEQYF. The CDR3 DNA follows: TGTGCTAGTGCCCCTCTGGACAGGCCAATCGAGCAGTACTTC.

In this sample, this clonotype turned up a few times. CDR3 loop: CASTSRDTYGYTF. The CDR3, as DNA: TGTGCCAGCACCTCTCGGGATACCTATGGCTACACCTTC. The chain is built from TRBV6-6 and TRBJ1-2; D gene uncertain. Per the germline V gene, CDR1 is MNHNY and CDR2 is SVGAGI (reference sequence). V was clipped by 7 bases and J by 4 bases, with 13 bases between them. This CDR3 comprises 13 residues.

This clonotype was counted between two and nine times. This chain joins TRBV3-1 and TRBJ1-1, with 7 nucleotides matching TRBD1. This CDR3 region has 14 residues. Germline CDR1 and CDR2: LGHDT and YNNKEL (reference sequence). Trimming removed 7 bases from V and 3 bases from J; junction bases left unmatched: 8. The CDR3 here is CASKKQGMYTEAFF. CDR3 in DNA: TGTGCCAGCAAAAAACAGGGGATGTACACTGAAGCTTTCTTT.

The chain combines TRBV12-3 or TRBV12-4 with TRBJ2-3; D could derive from TRBD1 or TRBD2 (5 bases each). Trimming removed 8 bases from V and 0 bases from J, with 15 bases in between. This CDR3 region has 15 residues. The DNA of the CDR3 is TGTGCCAGCTCGAGGGGAGTTAGAAGCACAGATACGCAGTATTTT. It codes for CASSRGVRSTDTQYF.

This clonotype was detected many times. The chain employs TRBV14 and TRBJ2-2; 7 nucleotides match TRBD1. Germline V lookup: CDR1 SGHDN, CDR2 FVKESK. V shed 4 bases and J 4 bases; nucleotides not matched to a gene: 9. The CDR3 has 16 amino acids. The CDR3 DNA follows: TGTGCCAGCAGCCCACGACAGGGCAGAACCACCGGGGAGCTGTTTTTT. Translation gives CASSPRQGRTTGELFF.

The chain couples TRBV27 to TRBJ2-7; 9 bases are a match to TRBD1. The CDR3 loop spans 15 amino acids. V shed 2 bases, J shed 3 bases, and the junction held 5 bases outside the gene matches. Germline V gene data show CDR1 as MNHEY and CDR2 as SMNVEV (reference sequence). CDR3 region: CASSLTGTGFYEQYV. As DNA, the CDR3 is TGTGCCAGCAGTTTAACCGGGACAGGGTTCTACGAGCAGTACGTC.

This chain uses TRBV7-2 with TRBJ2-2; no reliable D call. V was pared by 5 bases and J by 1 base, with 11 bases between. The CDR3 has 15 residues. The V gene's germline CDR1 is SGHTA and CDR2 FQGNSA. The CDR3 protein is CASSALGWNTGELFF. CDR3 bases: TGTGCCAGCAGCGCCCTCGGGTGGAACACCGGGGAGCTGTTTTTT.

This clonotype has a handful of counts. The chain is built from TRBV7-2 and TRBJ2-3, with TRBD2 matching 7 bases. CDR1 SGHTA and CDR2 FQGNSA come from the germline V gene. This CDR3 spans 15 amino acids. Losses at the gene ends were 3 bases for V and 5 bases for J; bases not matched to a gene: 8. CDR3 amino acids: CASSFSSGAGDTQYF. The CDR3 DNA reads as TGTGCCAGCAGCTTTTCAAGCGGGGCCGGAGATACGCAGTATTTT.